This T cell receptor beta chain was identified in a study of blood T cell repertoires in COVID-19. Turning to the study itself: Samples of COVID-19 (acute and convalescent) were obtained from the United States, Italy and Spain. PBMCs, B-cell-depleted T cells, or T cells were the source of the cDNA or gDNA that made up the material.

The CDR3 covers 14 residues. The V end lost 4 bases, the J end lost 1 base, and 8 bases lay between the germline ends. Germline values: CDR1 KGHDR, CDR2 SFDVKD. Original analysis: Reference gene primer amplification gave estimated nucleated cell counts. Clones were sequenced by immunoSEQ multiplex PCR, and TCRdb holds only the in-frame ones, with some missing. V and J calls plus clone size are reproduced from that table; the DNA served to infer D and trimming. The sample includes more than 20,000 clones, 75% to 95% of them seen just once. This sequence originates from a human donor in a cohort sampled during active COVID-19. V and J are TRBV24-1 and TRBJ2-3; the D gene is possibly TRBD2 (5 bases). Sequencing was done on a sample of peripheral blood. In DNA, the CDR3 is TGTGCCACCAGTGAAGTGGGAGGCACAGATACGCAGTATTTT. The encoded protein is CATSEVGGTDTQYF.